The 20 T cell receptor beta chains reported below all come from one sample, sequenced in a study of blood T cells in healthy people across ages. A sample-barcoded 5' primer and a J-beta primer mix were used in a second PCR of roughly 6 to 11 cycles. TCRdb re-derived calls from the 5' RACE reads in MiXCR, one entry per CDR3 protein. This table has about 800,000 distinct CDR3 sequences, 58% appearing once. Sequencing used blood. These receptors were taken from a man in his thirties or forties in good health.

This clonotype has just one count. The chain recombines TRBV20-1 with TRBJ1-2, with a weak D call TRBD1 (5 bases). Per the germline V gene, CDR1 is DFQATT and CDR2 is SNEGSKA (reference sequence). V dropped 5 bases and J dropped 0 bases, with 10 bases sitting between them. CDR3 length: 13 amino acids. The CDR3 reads CSARDATNYGYTF. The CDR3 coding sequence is TGCAGTGCTCGGGACGCAACTAACTATGGCTACACCTTC.

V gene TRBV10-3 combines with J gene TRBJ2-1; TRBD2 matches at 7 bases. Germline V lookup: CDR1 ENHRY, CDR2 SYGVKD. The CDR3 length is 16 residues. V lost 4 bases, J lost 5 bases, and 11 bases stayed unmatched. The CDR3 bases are TGTGCCATCAGTGCTGATCCTAGCGGTATCAACAATGAGCAGTTCTTC. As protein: CAISADPSGINNEQFF.

Written as DNA, the CDR3 is TGTGCCAGCAGCCGCCTTCAGGGATCCCCGAGGCTGTTTTTT. This sequence encodes CASSRLQGSPRLFF. This chain joins TRBV7-2 and TRBJ1-4; D may be TRBD1 (5 bases). This CDR3 region has 14 residues. The V end was cut by 5 bases, the J end by 14 bases, with 21 bases between. The germline CDR1 and CDR2 sequences are SGHTA and FQGNSA.

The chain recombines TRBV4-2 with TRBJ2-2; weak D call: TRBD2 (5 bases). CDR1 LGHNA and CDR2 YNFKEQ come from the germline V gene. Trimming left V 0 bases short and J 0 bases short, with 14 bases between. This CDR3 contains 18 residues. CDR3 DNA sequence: TGTGCCAGCAGCCAAGAAGGAGGCTGGGGAGCGAACACCGGGGAGCTGTTTTTT. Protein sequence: CASSQEGGWGANTGELFF.

DNA of the CDR3: TGCAGCGTTGCGCAGGGGGGGGATGAGACCCAGTACTTC. Its protein product is CSVAQGGDETQYF. V gene TRBV29-1 combines with J gene TRBJ2-5; D may correspond to TRBD1 or TRBD2 (7 bases each). Germline CDR1 reads SQVTM; CDR2 reads ANQGSEA. Trimming shortened V by 4 bases and J by 5 bases, and 14 bases separated the two germline ends. The CDR3 runs to 13 residues.

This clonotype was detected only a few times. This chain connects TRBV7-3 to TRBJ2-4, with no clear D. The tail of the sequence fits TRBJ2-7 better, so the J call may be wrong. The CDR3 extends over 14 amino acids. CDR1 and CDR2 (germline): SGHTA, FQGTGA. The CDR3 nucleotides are TGTGCCAGCAGTCCAGGACCCTTGGCCTACGAGCAGTACTTC. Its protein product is CASSPGPLAYEQYF.

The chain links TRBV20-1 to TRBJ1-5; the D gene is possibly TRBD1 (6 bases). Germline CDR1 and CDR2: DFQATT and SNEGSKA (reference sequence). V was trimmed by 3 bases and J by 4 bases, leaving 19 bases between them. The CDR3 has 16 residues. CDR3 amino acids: CSASRQGLYGNQPQHF. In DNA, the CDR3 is TGCAGTGCTAGCCGGCAGGGGTTGTACGGGAATCAGCCCCAGCATTTT.

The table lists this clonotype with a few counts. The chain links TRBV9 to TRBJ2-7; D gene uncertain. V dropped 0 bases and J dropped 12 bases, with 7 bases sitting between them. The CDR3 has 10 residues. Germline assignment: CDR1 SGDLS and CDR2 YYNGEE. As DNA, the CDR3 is TGTGCCAGCAGCGTAGACGATCGGTACTTC. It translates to CASSVDDRYF. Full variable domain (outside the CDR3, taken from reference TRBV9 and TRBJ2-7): DSGVTQTPKHLITATGQRVTLRCSPRSGDLSVYWYQQSLDQGLQFLIQYYNGEERAKGNILERFSAQQFPDLHSELNLSSLELGDSALYFCASSVDDRYFGPGTRLTVT.

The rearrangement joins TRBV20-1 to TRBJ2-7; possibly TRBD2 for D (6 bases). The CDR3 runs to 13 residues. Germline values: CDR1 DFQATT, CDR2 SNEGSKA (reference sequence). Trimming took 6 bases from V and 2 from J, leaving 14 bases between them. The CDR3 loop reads CSAKPRGAYEQYF. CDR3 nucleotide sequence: TGCAGTGCAAAGCCGCGGGGCGCCTACGAGCAGTACTTC.

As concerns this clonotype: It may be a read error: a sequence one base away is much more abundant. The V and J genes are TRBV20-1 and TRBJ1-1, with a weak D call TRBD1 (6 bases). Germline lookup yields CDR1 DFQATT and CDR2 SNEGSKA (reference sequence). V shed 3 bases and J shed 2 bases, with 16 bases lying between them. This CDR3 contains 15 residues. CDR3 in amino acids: CSASPTTGINTEAFF. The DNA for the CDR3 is TGCAGTGCTAGCCCCACCACAGGGATAAACACTGAAGCTTTCTTT.

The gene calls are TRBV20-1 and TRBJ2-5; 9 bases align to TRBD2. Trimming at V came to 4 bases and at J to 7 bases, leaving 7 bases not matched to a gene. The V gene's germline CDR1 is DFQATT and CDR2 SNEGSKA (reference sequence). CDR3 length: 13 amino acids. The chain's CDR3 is CSATGTSRWTQYF. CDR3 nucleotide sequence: TGCAGTGCTACTGGGACTAGCCGGTGGACCCAGTACTTC.

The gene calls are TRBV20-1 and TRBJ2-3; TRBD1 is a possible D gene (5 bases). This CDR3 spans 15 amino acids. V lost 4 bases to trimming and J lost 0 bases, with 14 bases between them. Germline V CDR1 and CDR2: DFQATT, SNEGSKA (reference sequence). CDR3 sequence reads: CSANAGWSSTDTQYF. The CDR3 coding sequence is TGCAGTGCTAATGCAGGGTGGAGTAGCACAGATACGCAGTATTTT.

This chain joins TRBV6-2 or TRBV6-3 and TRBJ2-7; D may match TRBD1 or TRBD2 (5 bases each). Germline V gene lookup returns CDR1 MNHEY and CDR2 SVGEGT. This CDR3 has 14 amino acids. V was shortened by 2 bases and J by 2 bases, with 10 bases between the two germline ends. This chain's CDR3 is CASSYRDRTYEQYF. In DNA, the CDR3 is TGTGCCAGCAGTTACCGGGACCGTACCTACGAGCAGTACTTC.

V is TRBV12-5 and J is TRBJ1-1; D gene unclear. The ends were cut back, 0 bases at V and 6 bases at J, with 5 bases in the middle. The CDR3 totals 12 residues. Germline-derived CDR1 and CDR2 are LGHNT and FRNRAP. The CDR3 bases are TGTGCTAGTGGTTTGGTACCCCCTGAAGCTTTCTTT. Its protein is CASGLVPPEAFF.

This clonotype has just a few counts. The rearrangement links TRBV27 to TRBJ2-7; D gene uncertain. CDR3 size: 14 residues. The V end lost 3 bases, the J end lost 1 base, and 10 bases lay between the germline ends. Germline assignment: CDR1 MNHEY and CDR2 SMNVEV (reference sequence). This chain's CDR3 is CASSLGYKSYEQYF. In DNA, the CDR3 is TGTGCCAGCAGTTTGGGCTATAAGTCCTACGAGCAGTACTTC.

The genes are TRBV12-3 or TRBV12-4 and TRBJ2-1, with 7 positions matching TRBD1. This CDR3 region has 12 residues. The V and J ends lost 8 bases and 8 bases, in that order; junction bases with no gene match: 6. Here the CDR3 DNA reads TGTGCCAGCTCGGGACAGTTCGATGAGCAGTTCTTC. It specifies CASSGQFDEQFF.

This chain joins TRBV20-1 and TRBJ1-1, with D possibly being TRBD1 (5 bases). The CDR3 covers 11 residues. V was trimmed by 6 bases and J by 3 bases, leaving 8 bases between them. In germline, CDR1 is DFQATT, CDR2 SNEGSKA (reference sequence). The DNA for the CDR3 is TGCAGTGCCCTAGGGGACACTGAAGCTTTCTTT. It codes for CSALGDTEAFF.

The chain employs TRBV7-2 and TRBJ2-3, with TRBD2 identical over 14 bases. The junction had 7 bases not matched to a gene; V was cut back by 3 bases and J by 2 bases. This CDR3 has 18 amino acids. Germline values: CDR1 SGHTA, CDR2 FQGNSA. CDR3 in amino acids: CASSLERLAGGLTDTQYF. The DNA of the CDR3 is TGTGCCAGCAGCTTGGAAAGACTAGCGGGAGGGCTCACAGATACGCAGTATTTT.

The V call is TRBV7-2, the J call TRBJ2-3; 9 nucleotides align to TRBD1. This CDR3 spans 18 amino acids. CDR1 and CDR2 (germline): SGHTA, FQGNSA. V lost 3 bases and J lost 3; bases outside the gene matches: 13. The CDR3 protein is CASSLTVTGGFRTDTQYF. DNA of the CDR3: TGTGCCAGCAGCTTGACTGTTACAGGGGGCTTTAGAACAGATACGCAGTATTTT.

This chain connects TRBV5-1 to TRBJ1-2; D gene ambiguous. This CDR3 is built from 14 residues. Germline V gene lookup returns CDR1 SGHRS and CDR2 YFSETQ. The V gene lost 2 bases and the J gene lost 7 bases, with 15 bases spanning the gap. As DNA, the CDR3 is TGCGCCAGCAGCTTTGACGGAGGCTCGGGTGGCTACACCTTC. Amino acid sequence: CASSFDGGSGGYTF. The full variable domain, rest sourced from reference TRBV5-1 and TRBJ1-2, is KAGVTQTPRYLIKTRGQQVTLSCSPISGHRSVSWYQQTPGQGLQFLFEYFSETQRNKGNFPGRFSGRQFSNSRSEMNVSTLELGDSALYLCASSFDGGSGGYTFGSGTRLTVV.